These 6 T cell receptor beta chains were sequenced from one sample in a study of cytomegalovirus exposure and HLA in healthy donors. TCRdb's table, derived via immunoSEQ multiplex PCR, lists solely in-frame clones and lacks some. Among some 200,000 clones, 90% to 95% were seen once, and the ten largest hold 1% to 1.2%. The sequenced sample consisted of PBMCs. The origin of the receptors is a woman aged 18-29 years in good health and CMV-seronegative.

This clone is a singleton in its sample. This chain connects TRBV10-3 to TRBJ2-7, with D maybe TRBD1 (6 bases). Germline CDR1 and CDR2: ENHRY and SYGVKD. The V gene lost 3 bases and the J gene lost 3 bases, with 18 bases spanning the gap. The CDR3 has 16 residues. CDR3 loop: CAISDRTGTKYYEQYF. The CDR3 bases are TGTGCCATCAGTGATCGTACCGGGACAAAGTACTACGAGCAGTACTTC.

The chain combines TRBV11-3 with TRBJ1-1; 9 bases map to TRBD1. Germline V lookup: CDR1 SGHNT, CDR2 YENEEA. This CDR3 has 14 residues. J lost 2 bases, V lost 5 bases, and 3 bases had no gene match. Written as DNA, the CDR3 is TGTGCCAGCAGCGCGGGACAGGGAAACACTGAAGCTTTCTTT. Its translation: CASSAGQGNTEAFF. The variable domain in full, completed from reference TRBV11-3 and TRBJ1-1, reads EAGVVQSPRYKIIEKKQPVAFWCNPISGHNTLYWYLQNLGQGPELLIRYENEEAVDDSQLPKDRFSAERLKGVDSTLKIQPAELGDSAVYLCASSAGQGNTEAFFGQGTRLTVV.

The V and J genes are TRBV7-3 and TRBJ2-7; possibly TRBD2 for D (6 bases). The CDR3 loop spans 15 amino acids. Germline CDR1 SGHTA, CDR2 FQGTGA. V was shortened by 2 bases and J by 3 bases, with 14 bases between the two germline ends. The CDR3 DNA sequence: TGTGCCAGCAGCTTACAAAGCGGGCCCAGCTACGAGCAGTACTTC. It translates to CASSLQSGPSYEQYF.

The chain recombines TRBV9 with TRBJ2-3, with 7 bases matching TRBD2. The ends lost 0 bases at V and 4 bases at J; junction bases unmatched: 8. The CDR3 is 16 residues long. Germline assignment: CDR1 SGDLS and CDR2 YYNGEE. CDR3 nucleotide sequence: TGTGCCAGCAGCGTAGAGGCGGGAGTGGTCGCAGATACGCAGTATTTT. Translating gives CASSVEAGVVADTQYF.

The chain has TRBV13 and TRBJ1-1, with 7 bases aligning to TRBD1. Germline V gene lookup returns CDR1 PRHDT and CDR2 FYEKMQ (reference sequence). The CDR3 is 13 residues long. V trimming: 5 bases; J trimming: 7 bases; junction bases outside the gene matches: 7. The CDR3 spells CASSLQGYGEAFF. CDR3 DNA sequence: TGTGCCAGCAGCCTACAGGGGTACGGTGAAGCTTTCTTT.

In the case of this clone: One end of the junction does not line up with germline, which may come from a read error. The V gene is TRBV11-2, the J gene TRBJ1-1, with D possibly being TRBD1 (5 bases). CDR1 is SGHAT, CDR2 FQNNGV, per germline. The CDR3 has 11 residues. The DNA for the CDR3 is TGTGCCAGCAGCTTGGGGGGGGAAGAGGTCTTT. It specifies CASSLGGEEVF.